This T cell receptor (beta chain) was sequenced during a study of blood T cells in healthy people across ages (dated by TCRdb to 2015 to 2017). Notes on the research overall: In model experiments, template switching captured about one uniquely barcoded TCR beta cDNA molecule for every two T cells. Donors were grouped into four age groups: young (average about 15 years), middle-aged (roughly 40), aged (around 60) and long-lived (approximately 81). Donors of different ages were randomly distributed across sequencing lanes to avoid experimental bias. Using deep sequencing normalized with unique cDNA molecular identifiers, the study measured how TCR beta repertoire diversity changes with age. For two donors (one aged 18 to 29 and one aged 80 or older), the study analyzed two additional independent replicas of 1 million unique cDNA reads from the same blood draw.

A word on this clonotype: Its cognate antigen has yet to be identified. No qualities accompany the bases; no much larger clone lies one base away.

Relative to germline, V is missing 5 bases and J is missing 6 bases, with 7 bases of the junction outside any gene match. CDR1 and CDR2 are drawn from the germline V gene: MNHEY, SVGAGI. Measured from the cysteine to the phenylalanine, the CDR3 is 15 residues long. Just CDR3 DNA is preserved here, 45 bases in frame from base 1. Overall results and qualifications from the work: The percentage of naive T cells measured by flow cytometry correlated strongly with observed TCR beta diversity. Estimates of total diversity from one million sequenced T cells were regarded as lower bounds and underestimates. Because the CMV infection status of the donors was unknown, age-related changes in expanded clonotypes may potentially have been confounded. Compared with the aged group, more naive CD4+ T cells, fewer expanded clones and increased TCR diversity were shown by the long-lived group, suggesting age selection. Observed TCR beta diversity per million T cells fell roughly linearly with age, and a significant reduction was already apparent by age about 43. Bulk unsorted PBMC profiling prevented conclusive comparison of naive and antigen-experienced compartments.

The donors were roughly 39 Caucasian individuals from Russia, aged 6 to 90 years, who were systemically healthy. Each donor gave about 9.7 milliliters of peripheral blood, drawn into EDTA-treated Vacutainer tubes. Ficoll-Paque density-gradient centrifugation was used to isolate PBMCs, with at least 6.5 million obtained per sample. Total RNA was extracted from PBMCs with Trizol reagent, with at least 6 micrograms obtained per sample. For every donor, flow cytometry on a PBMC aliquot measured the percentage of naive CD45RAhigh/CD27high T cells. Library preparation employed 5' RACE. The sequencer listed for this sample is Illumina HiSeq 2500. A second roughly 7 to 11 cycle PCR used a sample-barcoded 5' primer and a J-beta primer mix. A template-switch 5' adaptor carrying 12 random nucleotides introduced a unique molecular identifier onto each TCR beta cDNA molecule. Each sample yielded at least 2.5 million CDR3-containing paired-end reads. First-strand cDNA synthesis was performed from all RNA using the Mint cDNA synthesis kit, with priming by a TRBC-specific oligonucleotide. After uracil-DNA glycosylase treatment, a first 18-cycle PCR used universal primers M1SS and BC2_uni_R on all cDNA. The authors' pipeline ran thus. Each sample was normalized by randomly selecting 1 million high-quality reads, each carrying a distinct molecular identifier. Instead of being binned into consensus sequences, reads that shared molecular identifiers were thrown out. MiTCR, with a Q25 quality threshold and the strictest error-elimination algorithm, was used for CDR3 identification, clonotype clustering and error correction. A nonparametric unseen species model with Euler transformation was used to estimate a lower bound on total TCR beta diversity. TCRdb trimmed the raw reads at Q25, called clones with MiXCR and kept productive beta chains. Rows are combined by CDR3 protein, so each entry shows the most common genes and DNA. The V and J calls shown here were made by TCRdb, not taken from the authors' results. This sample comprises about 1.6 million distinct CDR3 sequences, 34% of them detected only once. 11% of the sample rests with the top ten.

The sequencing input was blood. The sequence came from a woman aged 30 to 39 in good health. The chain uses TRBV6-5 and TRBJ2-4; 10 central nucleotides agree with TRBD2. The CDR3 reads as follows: CASSGTSGRGNIQYF. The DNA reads TGTGCCAGCAGTGGGACGAGCGGGAGGGGAAACATTCAGTACTTC.